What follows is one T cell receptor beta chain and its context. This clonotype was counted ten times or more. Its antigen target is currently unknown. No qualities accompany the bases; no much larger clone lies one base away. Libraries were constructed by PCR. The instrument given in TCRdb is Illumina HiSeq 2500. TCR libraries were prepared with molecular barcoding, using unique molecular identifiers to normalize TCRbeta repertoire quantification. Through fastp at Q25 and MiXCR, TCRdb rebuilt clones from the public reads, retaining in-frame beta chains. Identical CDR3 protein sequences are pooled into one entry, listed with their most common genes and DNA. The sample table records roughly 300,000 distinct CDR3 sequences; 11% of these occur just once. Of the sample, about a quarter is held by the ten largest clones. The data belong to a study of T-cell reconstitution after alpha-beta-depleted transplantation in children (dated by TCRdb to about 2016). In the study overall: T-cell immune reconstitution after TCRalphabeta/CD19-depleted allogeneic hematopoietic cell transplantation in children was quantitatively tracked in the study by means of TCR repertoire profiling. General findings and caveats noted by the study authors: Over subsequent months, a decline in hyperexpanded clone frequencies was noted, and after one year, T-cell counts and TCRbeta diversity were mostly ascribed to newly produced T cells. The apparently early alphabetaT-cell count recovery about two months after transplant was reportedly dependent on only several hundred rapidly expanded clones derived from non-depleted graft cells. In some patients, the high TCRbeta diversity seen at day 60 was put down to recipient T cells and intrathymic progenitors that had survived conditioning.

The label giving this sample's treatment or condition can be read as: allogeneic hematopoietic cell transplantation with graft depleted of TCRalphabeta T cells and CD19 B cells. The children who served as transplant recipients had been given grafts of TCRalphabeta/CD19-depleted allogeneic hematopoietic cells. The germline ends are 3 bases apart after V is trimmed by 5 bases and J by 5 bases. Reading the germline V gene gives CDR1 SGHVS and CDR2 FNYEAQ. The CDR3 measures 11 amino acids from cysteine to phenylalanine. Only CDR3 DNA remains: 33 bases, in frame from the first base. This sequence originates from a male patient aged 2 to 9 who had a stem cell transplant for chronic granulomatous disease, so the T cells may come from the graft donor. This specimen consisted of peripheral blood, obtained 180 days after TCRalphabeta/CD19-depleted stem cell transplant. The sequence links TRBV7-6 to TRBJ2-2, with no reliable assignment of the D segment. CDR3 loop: CASSHTGELFF. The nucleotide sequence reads TGTGCCAGCAGCCATACCGGGGAGCTGTTTTTT.